This T cell receptor beta chain was recovered during a study of shared clonotypes between healthy human individuals (dated by TCRdb to the early 2020s). As for the study more broadly: A couple of women and a few men aged 18 to 49 years were included in the cohort. For each donor, three plates each were used for CD4 naive and CD4 memory, two plates were used for CD8 naive, and one plate was used for CD8 memory. To estimate repertoire size and how much clonotype sharing occurs between individuals, the study deeply sequenced the blood TCR repertoires of about five healthy adults. To increase sequencing depth and limit assay-specific biases, TCR repertoire library preparation and sequencing were carried out by different laboratories using diverse techniques. Each donor's leukapheresis produced roughly between roughly 0.85 and 9.5 billion PBMCs.

In the case of this clone: Its target antigen remains unknown. Base qualities are not provided; no much larger clone lies one nucleotide away.

The donors were healthy, HIV-negative adults with no recently reported acute infections or vaccinations. Every donor was a Caucasian adult living in Nashville, Tennessee, USA. Magnetic negative selection was used to enrich CD4+ T cells, after which naive cells were positively selected on CD45RA and the negative fraction became the memory subset. Blood was obtained by leukapheresis, after which PBMCs were separated by Ficoll-Histopaque density gradient centrifugation and cryopreserved in liquid nitrogen vapor phase. Purity and quantity of every magnetically sorted T cell population were checked by analytical flow cytometry. Genomic DNA was isolated from each sorted fraction and quantified by UV absorbance on a Nanodrop 2000c. Here is what the overall study found, with its caveats: Because the study included only a small number of donors, the genetic and exposure-history diversity represented was limited. Across a few donors, roughly 5.1% of naive CD4, more than 3% of naive CD8, about 2.3% of memory CD4, and roughly 0.4% of memory CD8 clonotypes were shared. Compared with non-shared clonotypes, the clonotypes found in all four sorted-subset donors had higher generation probabilities. Pairwise subsampling indicated that sequencing depth was expected to affect the degree of clonotype sharing among donors. Naive subsets generally had larger estimated clonotype richness than memory subsets. Sampling was restricted to blood, and TCR repertoires in tissues likely differ from the TCR repertoires found in blood. Even with the large sequencing depth, rarefaction of the sorted-subset datasets indicated that sequencing was incomplete.

Using the deep immunoSEQ assay, TCR CDR3 regions were amplified from genomic DNA by multiplex PCR. For each cell subset, the extracted genomic DNA was distributed evenly across all wells of several immunoSEQ 96-well plates, and each plate served as one replicate. For sorted subsets, around 200 ng genomic DNA, equal to tens of thousands of T cell genomes, was loaded into each replicate PCR. Purified libraries were quantified with a Qubit 3.0 fluorometer, sized on a Bioanalyzer 2100, and re-quantified with the KAPA Library Quantification kit. A separate single-read 150-cycle Illumina NextSeq 550 flow cell was used to sequence each immunoSEQ 96-well plate. The paper's processing steps were these. Because the immunoSEQ output included only junctional sequences and no quality scores, the filtering could not be the same as the filtering used for full-length reads. To assign V/J genes and CDR3, sequences were annotated against IMGT germline references using PyIR, a Python wrapper for IgBLAST v1.9. Reads with weak V/J assignments (E-value above 1e-6), missing CDR3, stop codons, out-of-frame junctions, or ambiguous translated residues were removed. V3J clonotypes were defined as sequences sharing the same inferred V gene, J gene, and CDR3 amino acid sequence. To compute the percentage overlap between repertoires, the number of shared unique clonotypes was divided by the size of the smaller repertoire. Repertoire richness was assessed with RTK rarefaction, the Chao1 estimator, and Recon v2.1 estimates of unobserved clonotypes. Generation probabilities for all TCRbeta clonotypes obtained by the gDNA method from a few donors were computed using OLGA. In TCRdb, the immuneACCESS table is reduced to in-frame sequences with V and J assigned. These tables do not hold every clone; where another copy was compared, an unresolved V gene accounts for under half, and the others remain unexplained. V, J and clone size are those of that table, while D and trimming were read from the DNA. The sample records over 2 million clones, approximately 95% of which are singletons. More than 0.1% of the sample goes to the ten largest clones.

From V the trimming removes 2 bases and from J it removes 12 bases, while the gene matches leave 4 bases of the junction unaccounted for. CDR1 and CDR2 are drawn from the germline V gene: ENHRY, SYGVKD. CDR3 length: 12 amino acids, cysteine to phenylalanine. Only the CDR3 part of the read is kept: 36 bases, read in frame from the first base. Source material: naive CD4+ T cells sorted from blood. This specimen's cell subset or site label, per the study, means: CD45RA+ positively selected. The rearrangement combines TRBV10-3 with TRBJ1-2, and 9 junction bases match TRBD1. The source of this sequence is a young man in good health. CDR3 reads: CAISEGDRVDTF. The nucleotides read TGTGCCATCAGTGAGGGGGACAGGGTAGACACCTTC.